Shown below are 16 T cell receptor beta chains from a single sample sequenced in a study of tissue T cells after allogeneic stem cell transplantation. Here immunoSEQ multiplex PCR was the method, and the copy in TCRdb shows in-frame clones only, minus some. The repertoire includes 40,000 to 50,000 clones, 73% of them detected once, and approximately 0.5% sits in the top ten. The material sequenced was sorted cells pooled from one or two spleens. The origin of the receptors is a pool of C57BL/6 mice in good health.

With respect to this clone: Gene labels here are mouse ones. The CDR3 extends 1 residue past the end of the read, so its final part is completed from the germline J gene. V gene TRBV15 combines with J gene TRBJ2-4; TRBD1 matches 8 bases. Unmatched junction bases numbered 6, after V lost 5 bases and J lost 8 bases. CDR1 is SGHND and CDR2 is FRSKSL in the germline V gene. The CDR3 totals 13 residues. Incomplete CDR3 DNA: TGTGCCAGCAGTCGCGACAGGGGAGGCACCTTGTAC. Translated: CASSRDRGGTLY. The full CDR3 protein reads CASSRDRGGTLYF.

As to this clone: Gene and germline names: mouse. The read terminates 1 residue before the CDR3 end, so the remaining end is supplied by the germline J gene. The rearrangement links TRBV1 to TRBJ1-1; 9 bases agree with TRBD1. V lost 3 bases to trimming and J lost 1 base; unmatched junction nucleotides: 0. The germline gives CDR1 NSQYPW, CDR2 LRSPGD (reference sequence). This CDR3 has 14 amino acids. This chain's CDR3 is CTCSAGQGNTEVFF. The CDR3 DNA, read in part, is TGCACCTGCAGTGCGGGACAGGGGAACACAGAAGTCTTC.

In regard to this clone: The gene names given are mouse names. The CDR3 goes on 1 residue after the read ends, and that part is filled in from the germline J gene. This chain connects TRBV19 to TRBJ1-6, with a weak D call TRBD1 (6 bases). TRBJ1-6 is identified as an open reading frame with a role that is uncertain. This CDR3 contains 14 residues. Germline V lookup: CDR1 FNHDT, CDR2 SITEND (reference sequence). V was cut by 4 bases and J by 8 bases, with 13 bases left in between. CDR3 residues: CASSVGARDSPLYF. The covered CDR3 bases are TGTGCCAGCAGTGTGGGGGCGCGGGATTCGCCCCTCTAC.

Turning to this clone: Germline and genes: mouse. The read stops 1 residue short of the end of the CDR3; the missing end is completed from the germline J gene. V gene TRBV12-1 combines with J gene TRBJ1-2; 7 bases are a match to TRBD1. This CDR3 comprises 14 residues. V shed 2 bases, J shed 0 bases, and the junction held 2 bases outside the gene matches. The germline V gene has CDR1 SGHSN and CDR2 HYEKVE. The CDR3 here is CASSRDRTNSDYTF. CDR3 DNA, as far as it was read: TGTGCCAGCTCTCGGGACAGAACAAACTCCGACTACACC.

This clone was found once. Genes and germline are mouse. The read ends 1 residue early relative to the CDR3; the germline J gene fills the gap. This chain uses TRBV13-2 with TRBJ1-3, with D uncertain. This CDR3 region has 14 residues. Germline V gene lookup returns CDR1 NNHNN and CDR2 SYGAGS (reference sequence). Trimming removed 0 bases from V and 0 bases from J, with 4 bases in between. CDR3 in amino acids: CASGDGHSGNTLYF. The part of the CDR3 DNA that was read is TGTGCCAGCGGTGATGGTCATTCTGGAAATACGCTCTAT.

Concerning this clone itself: Gene labels here are mouse ones. The read is 1 residue too short to cover the CDR3 end, so that end is filled in from the germline J gene. The genes are TRBV31 and TRBJ1-6; 10 bases fit TRBD1. TRBJ1-6 is sorted into the ORF group, with uncertain function. CDR3 length equals 14 residues. The V segment lost 0 bases and the J segment 7 bases; nucleotides outside the gene matches: 0. Germline CDR1 reads GKSSPN; CDR2 reads SITVG. CDR3 DNA, as far as it was read: TGTGCCTGGAGTCTGGGACAGGGGAATTCGCCCCTCTAC. Encoded protein: CAWSLGQGNSPLY. The full CDR3 is CAWSLGQGNSPLYF.

To note about this clone: These gene names are mouse names. The CDR3 end lies 1 residue beyond the end of the read and is filled in from the germline J gene. The chain employs TRBV12-1 and TRBJ2-4, with 7 bases aligning to TRBD2. The germline gives CDR1 SGHSN, CDR2 HYEKVE. This CDR3 has 15 amino acids. The trim removed 2 bases at V and 0 bases at J, leaving 4 bases unmatched. The CDR3 reads CASSRDWASQNTLYF. The CDR3 bases that were read are TGTGCCAGCTCTCGCGACTGGGCTAGTCAAAACACCTTGTAC. Full variable domain (remainder filled in from reference TRBV12-1 and TRBJ2-4): DSGVVQSPRHIIKEKGGRSVLTCIPISGHSNVVWYQQTLGKELKFLIQHYEKVERDKGFLPSRFSVQQFDDYHSEMNMSALELEDSAMYFCASSRDWASQNTLYFGAGTRLSVL.

A remark on this clone: The genes and germline here are from mouse. The sequenced fragment ends 1 residue before the CDR3 boundary, so the rest is inferred from the germline J gene. V gene TRBV13-2 combines with J gene TRBJ1-2; D unclear. Germline V lookup: CDR1 NNHNN, CDR2 SYGAGS (reference sequence). The CDR3 length is 17 residues. V lost 0 bases, J lost 0 bases, and 15 bases lay in between. The sequenced part of the CDR3 DNA is TGTGCCAGCGGTGATGCTAGGCAAAAACCCTCAAACTCCGACTACACC. Translated: CASGDARQKPSNSDYT. The whole CDR3 reads CASGDARQKPSNSDYTF.

About this clone: Any gene name here is a mouse gene name. The read gets to within 1 residue of the CDR3 end, and the germline J gene fills in the rest. V and J are TRBV13-2 and TRBJ1-1; maybe TRBD1 (5 bases). This CDR3 comprises 13 residues. Trimming took 3 bases from V and 1 from J, leaving 7 bases between them. The germline CDR1 and CDR2 sequences are NNHNN and SYGAGS (reference sequence). Partial CDR3 DNA: TGTGCCAGCGGTGGAGGACAAAACACAGAAGTCTTC. This sequence encodes CASGGGQNTEVF. The CDR3 reads in full as CASGGGQNTEVFF.

As to this clone: The listed genes are named as in mouse. The CDR3 end lies 1 residue beyond the end of the read and is filled in from the germline J gene. The chain carries TRBV20 and TRBJ2-1, with TRBD1 as a possible D gene (6 bases). Trimming left V 1 base short and J 3 bases short, with 10 bases between. The CDR3 extends over 14 amino acids. Germline lookup yields CDR1 GFQATS and CDR2 STVNSAI. CDR3 protein: CGARGTAFYAEQFF. The sequenced part of the CDR3 DNA is TGTGGTGCTAGGGGGACAGCCTTCTATGCTGAGCAGTTC. The complete variable domain, with remaining parts taken from reference TRBV20 and TRBJ2-1, reads GALVYQYPRRTICKSGTSMRMECQAVGFQATSVAWYRQSPQKTFELIALSTVNSAIKYEQNFTQEKFPISHPNLSFSSMTVLNAYLEDRGLYLCGARGTAFYAEQFFGPGTRLTVL.

Points on this clone: Gene names and germline match the mouse. Read coverage stops 1 residue before the CDR3 terminus; the germline J gene supplies the remainder. The V gene is TRBV14, the J gene TRBJ1-2, with 7 bases fitting TRBD1. The CDR3 has 14 residues. V was clipped by 4 bases and J by 0 bases; unmatched bases: 3. Germline V gene data show CDR1 as SGHDT and CDR2 as FRDEAV. Partial CDR3 DNA: TGTGCCAGCAGTCAGGGACAGTCAAACTCCGACTACACC. Its protein is CASSQGQSNSDYT. The complete CDR3 reads CASSQGQSNSDYTF.

As concerns this clone: Gene names denote mouse genes. Sequencing ends 1 residue short of the CDR3 end; the germline J gene provides the rest. The chain employs TRBV2 and TRBJ2-1, with 9 bases aligning to TRBD2. The CDR3 has 16 residues. CDR1 and CDR2 (germline): LGHNA, YSYQKL. With V trimmed by 0 bases and J by 3 bases, 3 bases remained unmatched. The CDR3 DNA, read in part, is TGTGCCAGCAGCCAAGATGCTGGGGGGGGCTATGCTGAGCAGTTC. Translated, it gives CASSQDAGGGYAEQF. The complete CDR3 sequence is CASSQDAGGGYAEQFF.

About this clone: Genes and germline are mouse. The read stops 1 residue short of the end of the CDR3; the missing end is completed from the germline J gene. J is TRBJ2-4 and V is TRBV19; TRBD2 matches at 9 bases. The CDR3 runs to 15 residues. CDR1 and CDR2 from the germline V gene are FNHDT and SITEND (reference sequence). Losses at the gene ends were 2 bases for V and 0 bases for J; bases not matched to a gene: 1. The CDR3: CASSMLGGSQNTLYF. The CDR3 DNA, read in part, is TGTGCCAGCAGTATGCTGGGGGGGAGTCAAAACACCTTGTAC.

About this clone itself: Gene names are mouse gene names. The read halts 1 residue ahead of the CDR3 end, with the missing end drawn from the germline J gene. V gene TRBV16 combines with J gene TRBJ2-1; D may be TRBD2 (5 bases). Germline CDR1 and CDR2: SGHSA and FRNQAP. CDR3 length: 15 residues. V lost 2 bases and J 2 bases, leaving 10 bases between the germline ends. The CDR3 region is CASSLLGGYYAEQFF. The DNA read from the CDR3 is TGTGCAAGCAGCTTACTGGGAGGCTACTATGCTGAGCAGTTC.

In regard to this clone: Gene names denote mouse genes. Read data end 1 residue before the CDR3 end; the end is taken from the germline J gene. The chain employs TRBV12-1 and TRBJ2-3; 12 bases are shared with TRBD2. In germline, CDR1 is SGHSN, CDR2 HYEKVE. This CDR3 comprises 15 residues. Germline trimming cut 3 bases from V and 0 bases from J; bases unmatched to any gene: 0. The chain's CDR3 is CASSGLGGSAETLYF. The DNA read from the CDR3 is TGTGCCAGCTCTGGACTGGGGGGGAGTGCAGAAACGCTGTAT. Combining the CDR3 with reference TRBV12-1 and TRBJ2-3 gives the whole variable domain DSGVVQSPRHIIKEKGGRSVLTCIPISGHSNVVWYQQTLGKELKFLIQHYEKVERDKGFLPSRFSVQQFDDYHSEMNMSALELEDSAMYFCASSGLGGSAETLYFGSGTRLTVL.

Comments on this clone: Each gene name is a mouse one. The missing CDR3 end, 1 residue past where the read stops, is filled in from the germline J gene. The chain couples TRBV5 to TRBJ2-3, with a tentative D call TRBD2 (6 bases). Germline V gives CDR1 LGHNA, CDR2 YNLKQL (reference sequence). This CDR3 is built from 14 residues. The V end lost 5 bases, the J end lost 0 bases, and 9 bases lay between the germline ends. The sequenced part of the CDR3 DNA is TGTGCCAGCAGCAACTGGGCTAGTGCAGAAACGCTGTAT. Encoded protein: CASSNWASAETLY. The whole CDR3 sequence reads CASSNWASAETLYF.